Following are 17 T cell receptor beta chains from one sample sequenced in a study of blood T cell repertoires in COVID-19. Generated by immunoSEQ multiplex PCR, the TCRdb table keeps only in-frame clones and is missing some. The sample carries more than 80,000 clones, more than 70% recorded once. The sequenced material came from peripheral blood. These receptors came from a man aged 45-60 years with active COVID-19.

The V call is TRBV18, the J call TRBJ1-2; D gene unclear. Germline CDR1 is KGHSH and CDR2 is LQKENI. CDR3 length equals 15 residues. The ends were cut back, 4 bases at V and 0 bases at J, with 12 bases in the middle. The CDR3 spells CASSQNDGPNYGYTF. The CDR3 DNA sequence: TGTGCCAGCTCACAGAACGATGGGCCTAACTATGGCTACACCTTC.

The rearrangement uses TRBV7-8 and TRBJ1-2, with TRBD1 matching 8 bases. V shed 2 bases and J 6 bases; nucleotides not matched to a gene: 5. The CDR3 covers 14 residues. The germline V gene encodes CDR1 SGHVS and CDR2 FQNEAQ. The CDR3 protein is CASSLNRGYDGYTF. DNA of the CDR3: TGTGCCAGCAGCTTAAACAGGGGGTATGATGGCTACACCTTC.

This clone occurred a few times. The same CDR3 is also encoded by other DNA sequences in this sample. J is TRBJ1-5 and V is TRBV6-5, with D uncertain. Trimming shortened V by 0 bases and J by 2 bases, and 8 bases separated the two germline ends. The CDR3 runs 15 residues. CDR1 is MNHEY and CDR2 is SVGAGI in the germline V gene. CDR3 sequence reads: CASSYSQGGNQPQHF. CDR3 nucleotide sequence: TGTGCCAGCAGTTACTCGCAAGGAGGCAATCAGCCCCAGCATTTT.

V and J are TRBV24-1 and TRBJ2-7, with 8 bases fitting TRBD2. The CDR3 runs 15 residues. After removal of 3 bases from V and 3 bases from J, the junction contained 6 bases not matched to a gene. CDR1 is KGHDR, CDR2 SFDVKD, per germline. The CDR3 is CATSDTAGDFYEQYF. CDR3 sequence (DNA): TGTGCCACCAGTGATACAGCGGGAGACTTCTACGAGCAGTACTTC.

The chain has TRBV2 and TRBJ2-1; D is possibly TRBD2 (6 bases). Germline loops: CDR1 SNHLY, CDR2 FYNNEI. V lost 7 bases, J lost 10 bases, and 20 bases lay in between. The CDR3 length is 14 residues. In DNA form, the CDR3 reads TGTGCCAGCAAAGAGGGGACTTCCGCCGGGGAGCAGTTCTTC. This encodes CASKEGTSAGEQFF.

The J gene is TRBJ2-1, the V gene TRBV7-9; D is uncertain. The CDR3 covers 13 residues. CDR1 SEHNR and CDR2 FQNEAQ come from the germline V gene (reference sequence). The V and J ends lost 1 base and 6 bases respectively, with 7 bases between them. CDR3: CASSLVVRNEQFF. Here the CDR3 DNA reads TGTGCCAGCAGCTTAGTTGTTCGCAATGAGCAGTTCTTC.

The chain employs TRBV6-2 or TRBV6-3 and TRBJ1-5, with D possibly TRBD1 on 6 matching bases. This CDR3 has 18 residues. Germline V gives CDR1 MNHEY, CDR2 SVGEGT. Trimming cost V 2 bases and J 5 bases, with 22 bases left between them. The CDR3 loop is CASSYQLSRGATDQPQHF. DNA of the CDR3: TGTGCCAGCAGTTACCAACTGAGCAGGGGCGCCACCGATCAGCCCCAGCATTTT.

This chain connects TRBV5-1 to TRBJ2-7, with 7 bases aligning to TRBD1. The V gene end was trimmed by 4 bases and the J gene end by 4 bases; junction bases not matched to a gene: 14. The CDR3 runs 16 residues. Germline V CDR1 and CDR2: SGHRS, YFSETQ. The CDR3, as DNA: TGCGCCAGCAGCCGGACTGGGCAGGGGGAAAGGTACGAGCAGTACTTC. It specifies CASSRTGQGERYEQYF. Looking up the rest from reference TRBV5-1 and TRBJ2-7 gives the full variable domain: KAGVTQTPRYLIKTRGQQVTLSCSPISGHRSVSWYQQTPGQGLQFLFEYFSETQRNKGNFPGRFSGRQFSNSRSEMNVSTLELGDSALYLCASSRTGQGERYEQYFGPGTRLTVT.

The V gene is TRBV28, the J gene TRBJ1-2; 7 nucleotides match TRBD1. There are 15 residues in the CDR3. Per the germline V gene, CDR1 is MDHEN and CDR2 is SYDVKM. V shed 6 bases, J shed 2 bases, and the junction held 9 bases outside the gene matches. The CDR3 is CASRTRGQQNYGYTF. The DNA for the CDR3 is TGTGCCAGCAGGACGCGGGGACAGCAAAACTATGGCTACACCTTC.

The CDR3 nucleotides are TGTGCCAGCAGCTTAGCGGGGGGGAGAGAGACCCAGTACTTC. This translates into CASSLAGGRETQYF. The rearrangement uses TRBV7-6 and TRBJ2-5; 7 bases fit TRBD2. The CDR3 totals 14 residues. The V and J ends lost 0 bases and 4 bases, in that order; junction bases with no gene match: 2. Germline CDR1 and CDR2: SGHVS and FNYEAQ.

CDR3 protein: CASSLGGGGTTTEAFF. The CDR3 nucleotides are TGTGCCAGCAGCTTAGGGGGGGGCGGGACGACCACTGAAGCTTTCTTT. The V gene is TRBV7-9, the J gene TRBJ1-1; the D gene is possibly TRBD1 (6 bases). CDR3 length: 16 residues. Germline V gene lookup returns CDR1 SEHNR and CDR2 FQNEAQ (reference sequence). The ends were cut back, 1 base at V and 4 bases at J, with 16 bases in the middle. Filled out from reference TRBV7-9 and TRBJ1-1, the complete variable domain reads DTGVSQNPRHKITKRGQNVTFRCDPISEHNRLYWYRQTLGQGPEFLTYFQNEAQLEKSRLLSDRFSAERPKGSFSTLEIQRTEQGDSAMYLCASSLGGGGTTTEAFFGQGTRLTVV.

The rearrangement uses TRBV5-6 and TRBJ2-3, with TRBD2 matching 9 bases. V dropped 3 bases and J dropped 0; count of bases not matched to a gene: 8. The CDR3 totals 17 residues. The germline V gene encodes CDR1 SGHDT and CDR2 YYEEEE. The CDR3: CASSWSGGHTSTDTQYF. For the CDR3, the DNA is TGTGCCAGCAGCTGGAGCGGGGGGCACACTAGCACAGATACGCAGTATTTT.

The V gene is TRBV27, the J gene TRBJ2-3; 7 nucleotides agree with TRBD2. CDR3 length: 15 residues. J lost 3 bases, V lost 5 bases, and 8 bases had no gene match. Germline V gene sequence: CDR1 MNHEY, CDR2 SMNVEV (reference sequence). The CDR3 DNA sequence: TGTGCCAGCAGTAGTCTAGCGGAGCATACAGATACGCAGTATTTT. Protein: CASSSLAEHTDTQYF.

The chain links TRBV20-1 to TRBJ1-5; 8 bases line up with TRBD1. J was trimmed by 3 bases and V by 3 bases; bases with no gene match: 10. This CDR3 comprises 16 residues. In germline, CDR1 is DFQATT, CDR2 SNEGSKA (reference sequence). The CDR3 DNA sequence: TGCAGTGCTAGTAATTGGTACAGGGGGTCCAATCAGCCCCAGCATTTT. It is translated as CSASNWYRGSNQPQHF.

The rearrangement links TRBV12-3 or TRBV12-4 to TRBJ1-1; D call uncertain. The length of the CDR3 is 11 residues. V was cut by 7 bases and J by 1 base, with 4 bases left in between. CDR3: CASNRNTEAFF. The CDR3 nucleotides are TGTGCCAGCAACAGGAACACTGAAGCTTTCTTT.

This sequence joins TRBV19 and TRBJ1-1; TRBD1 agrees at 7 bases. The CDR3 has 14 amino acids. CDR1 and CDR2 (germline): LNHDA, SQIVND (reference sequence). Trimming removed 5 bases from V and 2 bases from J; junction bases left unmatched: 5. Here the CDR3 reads CASSADRINTEAFF. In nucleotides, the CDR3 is TGTGCCAGTAGTGCGGACAGGATAAACACTGAAGCTTTCTTT.

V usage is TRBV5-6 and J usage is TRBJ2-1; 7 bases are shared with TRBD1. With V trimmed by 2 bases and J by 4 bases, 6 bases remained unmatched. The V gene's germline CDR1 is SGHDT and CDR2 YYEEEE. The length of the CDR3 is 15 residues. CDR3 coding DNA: TGTGCCAGCAGCTTCCCGGGACAGAGATACAATGAGCAGTTCTTC. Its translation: CASSFPGQRYNEQFF.